This record covers a single T cell receptor (beta chain). The antigen remains unidentified. These data belong to a study of cytomegalovirus exposure and HLA in healthy donors. The study's findings and limits: What TCR beta sequences reportedly achieved was accurate prediction of HLA-A and HLA-B alleles in most subjects. Earlier analysis found most TCR beta V segments productive about 87% or about 30% of the time. When the data were analyzed later, several of the most significant clusters appeared to be linked to common viral pathogens.

Germline CDR1 and CDR2: MNHEY and SMNVEV (reference sequence). This CDR3 has 12 residues. V lost 4 bases, J lost 9 bases, and 13 bases lay in between. PCR amplification relied on 60 Vbeta primers (plus 13 Jbeta primers). Profiling relied on immunoSEQ multiplex PCR, and the TCRdb table lists in-frame clones only, not all of them. The sample holds around 99,000 clones, approximately 73% seen once. J is TRBJ2-7 and V is TRBV27; TRBD1 is a possible D gene (5 bases). This TCR derives from a man aged 40-55 years in good health and CMV-seronegative. Sequencing was carried out using PBMCs. CDR3 in DNA: TGTGCCAGCAGTTCCTCTCAGGGCAGGCAGTACTTC. It specifies CASSSSQGRQYF.